What follows describes a single T cell receptor (beta chain). Germline CDR1 SGHNT, CDR2 YYREEE (reference sequence). V dropped 0 bases and J dropped 2; count of bases not matched to a gene: 3. CDR3 length: 15 residues. This entry comes from a study of shared clonotypes between healthy human individuals. Profiling relied on immunoSEQ multiplex PCR, and the TCRdb table lists in-frame clones only, not all of them. The sample shows around 620,000 clones, approximately 95% of them seen only once. Cells designated naive CD8 were CD45RO-negative and were positively selected for CCR7, with terminally differentiated effector memory CD45RA+ cells excluded.

The sample comprised naive CD8+ T cells sorted from blood. This TCR was sampled from a woman aged 25 to 39 in good health. The V and J genes are TRBV5-4 and TRBJ2-7; 9 bases match TRBD1. CDR3 sequence reads: CASSLEGQGPYEQYF. CDR3 sequence (DNA): TGTGCCAGCAGCTTGGAGGGACAGGGACCCTACGAGCAGTACTTC.